These 15 T cell receptor beta chains came from one sample sequenced in a study of T cell changes during pregnancy in multiple sclerosis (dated by TCRdb to about 2019). The library was obtained by the immunoSEQ multiplex PCR assay. TCRdb re-hosts the immuneACCESS table, in-frame sequences only. Its copies lack some clones; in the studies checked, an unresolved V gene accounts for under half of them, and the cause for the rest is not known. This sample gives under 60,000 clones in total; almost 95% of them show up just once. The ten largest account for around 0.4% of the sample. The sample here was CD4+ T cells from peripheral blood mononuclear cells, taken in the second trimester of pregnancy. Source of these receptors: a female donor in good health, enrolled as a control in a pregnancy study.

This clone occurred once. This sequence joins TRBV5-6 and TRBJ1-1; D perhaps matches TRBD1 (6 bases). Germline V gene data show CDR1 as SGHDT and CDR2 as YYEEEE. Between the trimmed V and J ends, which lost 1 base and 3 bases, there was a span of 10 bases. This CDR3 contains 14 residues. Here the CDR3 DNA reads TGTGCCAGCAGCTTGCCAGGGGAATACACTGAAGCTTTCTTT. This encodes CASSLPGEYTEAFF.

The chain links TRBV6-1 to TRBJ1-5; possible D gene TRBD1, 5 bases. Germline V gene lookup returns CDR1 MNHNS and CDR2 SASEGT. This CDR3 contains 15 residues. Trimming took 6 bases from V and 5 from J, leaving 17 bases between them. CDR3 in amino acids: CASSQHFGGDQPQHF. DNA for the CDR3: TGTGCCAGCAGCCAACACTTTGGGGGGGATCAGCCCCAGCATTTT.

The chain is built from TRBV7-2 and TRBJ1-1; D is unresolved. Per germline, CDR1 SGHTA and CDR2 FQGNSA. This CDR3 comprises 13 residues. V was clipped by 2 bases and J by 4 bases, with 8 bases between them. CDR3 region: CASSLPRGTEAFF. The CDR3 DNA is TGTGCCAGCAGCTTACCTCGAGGCACTGAAGCTTTCTTT.

The chain has TRBV6-1 and TRBJ1-5; D not certain. The CDR3 extends over 15 amino acids. In germline, CDR1 is MNHNS, CDR2 SASEGT. V was pared by 2 bases and J by 1 base, with 9 bases between. The CDR3 region is CASSEFPVSNQPQHF. The CDR3 DNA is TGTGCCAGCAGTGAATTTCCGGTAAGCAATCAGCCCCAGCATTTT.

CDR3 loop: CASSLTGTGYGNTIYF. CDR3 in DNA: TGTGCCAGCAGCTTAACCGGGACAGGGTACGGAAACACCATATATTTT. This chain joins TRBV7-2 and TRBJ1-3, with 9 nucleotides matching TRBD1. This CDR3 spans 16 amino acids. With 2 bases clipped from V and 4 bases from J, the junction kept 6 bases outside the gene matches. In germline, CDR1 is SGHTA, CDR2 FQGNSA.

The gene calls are TRBV7-9 and TRBJ1-3; 8 positions match TRBD1. J gave up 1 base and V 4 bases, and 6 bases lay outside the gene matches. Per germline, CDR1 SEHNR and CDR2 FQNEAQ (reference sequence). The CDR3 is made up of 16 amino acids. CDR3 loop: CASSSEGQVSGNTIYF. CDR3 nucleotide sequence: TGTGCCAGCAGCTCAGAGGGACAGGTATCTGGAAACACCATATATTTT.

V usage is TRBV30 and J usage is TRBJ2-5; TRBD2 matches at 9 bases. Germline CDR1 GTSNPN, CDR2 SVGIG (reference sequence). The CDR3 covers 16 residues. The J segment lost 2 bases and the V segment lost 0 bases, leaving 7 bases of the junction unmatched. The DNA of the CDR3 is TGTGCCTGGAGTGTGGGGCTAGCGGGGTTTCAAGAGACCCAGTACTTC. As protein: CAWSVGLAGFQETQYF.

The rearrangement uses TRBV10-3 and TRBJ1-4; 8 nucleotides agree with TRBD1. The V gene's germline CDR1 is ENHRY and CDR2 SYGVKD. The CDR3 runs 13 residues. With V trimmed by 10 bases and J by 7 bases, 8 bases remained unmatched. In DNA form, the CDR3 reads TGTGCCACCACGACAGGGGAAGCTGAAAAACTGTTTTTT. Residues: CATTTGEAEKLFF.

The V call is TRBV4-3, the J call TRBJ2-7; D is possibly TRBD1 (6 bases). From germline, CDR1 is LGHNA and CDR2 YSLEER. This CDR3 region has 14 residues. Trimming removed 4 bases at V and 3 bases at J, with 13 bases between. The CDR3 loop is CASSLDRSSYEQYF. Written as DNA, the CDR3 is TGCGCCAGCAGCCTTGACAGGTCCAGCTACGAGCAGTACTTC.

V gene TRBV5-8 combines with J gene TRBJ1-4; D remains ambiguous. Per germline, CDR1 SGHTS and CDR2 YDEGEE. CDR3 size: 17 residues. The ends were cut back, 4 bases at V and 0 bases at J, with 16 bases in the middle. The CDR3 DNA follows: TGTGCCAGCAGCCCTTCCCGAAGCCTTGCAACTAATGAAAAACTGTTTTTT. Amino acids: CASSPSRSLATNEKLFF. The full variable domain, with the rest looked up from reference TRBV5-8 and TRBJ1-4, is EAGVTQSPTHLIKTRGQQATLRCSPISGHTSVYWYQQALGLGLQFLLWYDEGEERNRGNFPPRFSGRQFPNYSSELNVNALELEDSALYLCASSPSRSLATNEKLFFGSGTQLSVL.

Regarding this clone: The same CDR3 also results from other DNA sequences found in this sample. The chain has TRBV19 and TRBJ2-2; 9 bases are shared with TRBD1. CDR3 size: 14 residues. Germline V gene lookup returns CDR1 LNHDA and CDR2 SQIVND (reference sequence). Trimming cost V 8 bases and J 3 bases; bases outside gene matches: 4. CDR3 amino acids: CASSDRGDTGELFF. In nucleotides, the CDR3 is TGTGCCAGTTCCGACAGGGGGGACACCGGGGAGCTGTTTTTT.

Points on this clone: Other DNA sequences in this sample translate to the same CDR3. The genes are TRBV5-5 and TRBJ1-1; D gene ambiguous. In germline, CDR1 is SGHKS, CDR2 YYEKEE (reference sequence). V was pared by 1 base and J by 3 bases, with 7 bases between. This CDR3 is 13 amino acids long. The CDR3 here is CASSLTGDTEAFF. CDR3 coding DNA: TGTGCCAGCAGCTTGACCGGGGACACTGAAGCTTTCTTT.

The chain has TRBV6-6 and TRBJ1-3; D unresolved. V lost 0 bases to trimming and J lost 2 bases, with 11 bases between them. The CDR3 length is 16 residues. CDR1 MNHNY and CDR2 SVGAGI come from the germline V gene (reference sequence). CDR3: CASSYSNTGAGNTIYF. In nucleotides, the CDR3 is TGTGCCAGCAGTTACTCGAATACCGGGGCTGGAAACACCATATATTTT.

This chain uses TRBV6-5 with TRBJ1-2; maybe TRBD1 (5 bases). V lost 5 bases and J 0 bases, leaving 7 bases between the germline ends. CDR1 is MNHEY and CDR2 is SVGAGI in the germline V gene. The CDR3 totals 13 residues. The CDR3 region is CASSMTANYGYTF. The CDR3 nucleotides are TGTGCCAGCAGTATGACAGCTAACTATGGCTACACCTTC.

The gene calls are TRBV6-4 and TRBJ2-3, with 8 bases identical to TRBD2. V dropped 6 bases and J dropped 4; count of bases not matched to a gene: 6. Germline V gene data show CDR1 as MRHNA and CDR2 as SNTAGT. This CDR3 has 14 amino acids. CDR3 residues: CASSPGLGPDTQYF. The CDR3 DNA sequence: TGTGCCAGCAGCCCGGGACTAGGACCAGATACGCAGTATTTT.